The rows below give T cell receptor beta chains drawn from one sample of a study of memory CD4+ T cells and cytomegalovirus serostatus. Method: immunoSEQ multiplex PCR; TCRdb's copy keeps in-frame clones and lacks some. Of some 64,000 clones listed, around 86% are singletons. The sample taken for sequencing was memory CD4+ T cells from blood. Receptors originate from an adult in good health and CMV-seronegative. Both conserved end residues are part of each CDR3. Fields, in order: CDR3 DNA, CDR3 protein, J gene, clone size, V gene, D gene. The D gene is left open where the match is weak. Only some rows state a clone size, as once, few, many or a class for expanded clones.

cdr3_nt: TGTGCCTGGAGTGTGGTTGGAAACACCATATATTTT
cdr3_aa: CAWSVVGNTIYF
j_call: TRBJ1-3
clone_size: NA
v_call: TRBV30
d_call: NA

cdr3_nt: TGTGCCAGCTCACCCGGGCTGTCGGACACTGAAGCTTTCTTT
cdr3_aa: CASSPGLSDTEAFF
j_call: TRBJ1-1
clone_size: few
v_call: TRBV18
d_call: NA

cdr3_nt: TGTGCCAGCAGCTTAGCGGGGGGGGTGGCTAGCGGGTACAATGAGCAGTTCTTC
cdr3_aa: CASSLAGGVASGYNEQFF
j_call: TRBJ2-1
clone_size: NA
v_call: TRBV11-3
d_call: TRBD2

cdr3_nt: TGCGCCAGCAGCTCTGGCTTCACGCCGGGACTTCTTATCTTC
cdr3_aa: CASSSGFTPGLLIF
j_call: TRBJ2-1
clone_size: NA
v_call: TRBV5-1
d_call: NA

cdr3_nt: TGTGCCAGCAGGACAGGGGAAGAGACCCAGTACTTC
cdr3_aa: CASRTGEETQYF
j_call: TRBJ2-5
clone_size: NA
v_call: TRBV28
d_call: TRBD1

cdr3_nt: TGCGCCAGCAGCTTGGTAGAGGACTACGAGCAGTACTTC
cdr3_aa: CASSLVEDYEQYF
j_call: TRBJ2-7
clone_size: NA
v_call: TRBV5-1
d_call: NA

cdr3_nt: TGCGCCAGCAGCTACAGTAGGGACAGGGGCCTCTACGAGCAGTACTTC
cdr3_aa: CASSYSRDRGLYEQYF
j_call: TRBJ2-7
clone_size: few
v_call: TRBV10-1
d_call: TRBD1

cdr3_nt: TGTGCCAGCAGCCTACGGGGCAGGGGTCAGCCCCAGCATTTT
cdr3_aa: CASSLRGRGQPQHF
j_call: TRBJ1-5
clone_size: NA
v_call: TRBV7-2
d_call: NA

cdr3_nt: TGTGCCAGCAGTTACGGGGGGCAGGGTTCCGGGGAGCTGTTTTTT
cdr3_aa: CASSYGGQGSGELFF
j_call: TRBJ2-2
clone_size: NA
v_call: TRBV6-6
d_call: NA

cdr3_nt: TGTGCCAGCAGTCCAGGACTCAAAGGGCCCTACTACGAGCAGTACTTC
cdr3_aa: CASSPGLKGPYYEQYF
j_call: TRBJ2-7
clone_size: NA
v_call: TRBV27
d_call: NA

cdr3_nt: TGTGCCTGGAACCCCCGGGAGGGGTTGGAGACCCAGTACTTC
cdr3_aa: CAWNPREGLETQYF
j_call: TRBJ2-5
clone_size: NA
v_call: TRBV30
d_call: TRBD2

cdr3_nt: TGTGCTAGTGGTTTGATCGATTCGACGCAGTATTTT
cdr3_aa: CASGLIDSTQYF
j_call: TRBJ2-3
clone_size: once
v_call: TRBV12-5
d_call: NA

cdr3_nt: TGCGCCAGCAGCCCCCAGGCACCCTACGAGCAGTACTTC
cdr3_aa: CASSPQAPYEQYF
j_call: TRBJ2-7
clone_size: NA
v_call: TRBV5-1
d_call: NA

cdr3_nt: TGCGCCAGCAGCCAAGATTTCAGGTCCTCCTACAATGAGCAGTTCTTC
cdr3_aa: CASSQDFRSSYNEQFF
j_call: TRBJ2-1
clone_size: NA
v_call: TRBV4-1
d_call: NA

cdr3_nt: TGTGCCAGTACCGTACAGGGGGAAGCTTTCTTT
cdr3_aa: CASTVQGEAFF
j_call: TRBJ1-1
clone_size: NA
v_call: TRBV19
d_call: TRBD1

cdr3_nt: TGTGCCAGCAGCTTACTAGCGGGAGGGCCAAGCTCCTACAATGAGCAGTTCTTC
cdr3_aa: CASSLLAGGPSSYNEQFF
j_call: TRBJ2-1
clone_size: NA
v_call: TRBV5-5
d_call: TRBD2

cdr3_nt: TGCGCCAGCAGTTCAGCGGGGGTGGAGACCCAGTACTTC
cdr3_aa: CASSSAGVETQYF
j_call: TRBJ2-5
clone_size: NA
v_call: TRBV10-1
d_call: TRBD2

cdr3_nt: TGTGCCAGCAGTTACTTGCATGAGCAGTTCTTC
cdr3_aa: CASSYLHEQFF
j_call: TRBJ2-1
clone_size: once
v_call: TRBV6-5
d_call: NA

cdr3_nt: TGTGCCAGCAGCCCCGGGACTAGGACCTACGAGCAGTACTTC
cdr3_aa: CASSPGTRTYEQYF
j_call: TRBJ2-7
clone_size: NA
v_call: TRBV11-2
d_call: TRBD2

cdr3_nt: TGTGCCAGCAGCACCCGCGGGTATAGCTCTGGGGCCAACGTCCTGACTTTC
cdr3_aa: CASSTRGYSSGANVLTF
j_call: TRBJ2-6
clone_size: NA
v_call: TRBV11-2
d_call: NA

cdr3_nt: TGTGCCAGTAGTATGTTGAGGGGTTCACCCCTCCACTTT
cdr3_aa: CASSMLRGSPLHF
j_call: TRBJ1-6
clone_size: NA
v_call: TRBV19
d_call: NA

cdr3_nt: TGTGCCAGCAGCCGACGCGGGACAGGGGACTACGAGCAGTACTTC
cdr3_aa: CASSRRGTGDYEQYF
j_call: TRBJ2-7
clone_size: NA
v_call: TRBV2
d_call: TRBD1

cdr3_nt: TGTGCCAGCAGTTTACATGGGGGCGGGGAGACCCAGTACTTC
cdr3_aa: CASSLHGGGETQYF
j_call: TRBJ2-5
clone_size: NA
v_call: TRBV28
d_call: NA

cdr3_nt: TGCGCCAGCAGCGGTGGTACAGGGGGTTTCAATGAGCAGTTCTTC
cdr3_aa: CASSGGTGGFNEQFF
j_call: TRBJ2-1
clone_size: NA
v_call: TRBV5-1
d_call: TRBD1

cdr3_nt: TGTGCCAGCAGCTTATTTTTGGGCCAGGGACAGGGAGACAATGAGCAGTTCTTC
cdr3_aa: CASSLFLGQGQGDNEQFF
j_call: TRBJ2-1
clone_size: NA
v_call: TRBV5-6
d_call: TRBD1

cdr3_nt: TGTGCCTGGAGTAGGCTGAGCTCCTATAATTCACCCCTCCACTTT
cdr3_aa: CAWSRLSSYNSPLHF
j_call: TRBJ1-6
clone_size: NA
v_call: TRBV30
d_call: NA

cdr3_nt: TGTGCCAGCTCACCACCGCAACCGGGACAGAACTATGGCTACACCTTC
cdr3_aa: CASSPPQPGQNYGYTF
j_call: TRBJ1-2
clone_size: NA
v_call: TRBV18
d_call: TRBD1